The 12 T cell receptor beta chains in this list originate from one sample, sequenced in a study of shared clonotypes between healthy human individuals. TCRdb's table, derived via immunoSEQ multiplex PCR, lists solely in-frame clones and lacks some. The sample shows roughly 1,500,000 clones, 97% to 99% of them seen only once. Sequenced input: naive CD4+ T cells sorted from blood. Subset: CD45RA+ positively selected. All receptors derive from a young man in good health.

This chain joins TRBV6-5 and TRBJ2-2; D possibly corresponds to TRBD2 (6 bases). From germline, CDR1 is MNHEY and CDR2 SVGAGI. V gave up 5 bases and J gave up 6 bases, with 13 bases separating them. The CDR3 spans 14 residues. CDR3 region: CASSHAGKAGELFF. CDR3 nucleotides: TGTGCCAGCAGTCACGCGGGAAAGGCCGGGGAGCTGTTTTTT.

V and J are TRBV7-2 and TRBJ2-7; 10 bases are shared with TRBD2. This CDR3 comprises 16 residues. From germline, CDR1 is SGHTA and CDR2 FQGNSA. Trimming cost V 2 bases and J 6 bases; bases outside gene matches: 10. The CDR3 DNA is TGTGCCAGCAGCTTAATGGTGGCTAGCGGGAGCGGCGAGCAGTACTTC. It codes for CASSLMVASGSGEQYF.

The J gene is TRBJ1-5, the V gene TRBV20-1, with D hard to call. V lost 3 bases to trimming and J lost 11 bases, with 8 bases between them. Germline-derived CDR1 and CDR2 are DFQATT and SNEGSKA (reference sequence). There are 10 residues in the CDR3. Written as DNA, the CDR3 is TGCAGTGCTAGGGTTCAAGCCCAGCATTTT. Its translation is CSARVQAQHF.

This rearrangement joins TRBV5-1 to TRBJ2-1; TRBD2 matches 10 bases. Germline CDR1 SGHRS, CDR2 YFSETQ. The CDR3 totals 15 residues. Trimming cost V 3 bases and J 8 bases; bases outside gene matches: 8. The CDR3 protein is CASSSLGLASDEQFF. The CDR3 DNA reads TGCGCCAGCAGCTCACTGGGACTAGCGTCCGATGAGCAGTTCTTC.

The chain couples TRBV11-3 to TRBJ2-2, with 14 bases identical to TRBD2. CDR1 and CDR2 from the germline V gene are SGHNT and YENEEA. Losses at the gene ends were 5 bases for V and 3 bases for J; bases not matched to a gene: 5. The CDR3 length is 17 residues. CDR3 DNA: TGTGCCAGCAGCCGACTAGCGGGAGGGCCGGACACCGGGGAGCTGTTTTTT. Translated, it gives CASSRLAGGPDTGELFF.

The rearrangement uses TRBV5-1 and TRBJ2-1; 11 bases fit TRBD2. The CDR3 is made up of 17 amino acids. Germline CDR1 reads SGHRS; CDR2 reads YFSETQ. The trim removed 4 bases at V and 5 bases at J, leaving 11 bases unmatched. CDR3 sequence (DNA): TGCGCCAGCAGCCCCTTCTTGACTAGCGGGGACCACAATGAGCAGTTCTTC. It codes for CASSPFLTSGDHNEQFF.

CDR3 protein: CASSQGPNEKLFF. The CDR3 nucleotides read TGTGCCAGCAGTCAAGGACCTAATGAAAAACTGTTTTTT. The chain couples TRBV6-1 to TRBJ1-4; D is uncertain. The germline V gene has CDR1 MNHNS and CDR2 SASEGT. This CDR3 spans 13 amino acids. V was clipped by 5 bases and J by 3 bases, with 7 bases between them.

This clone appeared a single time. This chain links TRBV9 with TRBJ2-6; 7 nucleotides match TRBD1. CDR1 is SGDLS, CDR2 YYNGEE, per germline. V shed 3 bases, J shed 0 bases, and the junction held 12 bases outside the gene matches. The CDR3 totals 19 residues. The CDR3, as DNA: TGTGCCAGCAGCGCCTCGATACAGGGGACCCTCTCTGGGGCCAACGTCCTGACTTTC. Its translation is CASSASIQGTLSGANVLTF.

The rearrangement uses TRBV7-2 and TRBJ2-5; D possibly uses TRBD1 or TRBD2 (5 bases each). Between the trimmed V and J ends, which lost 4 bases and 6 bases, there was a span of 15 bases. From germline, CDR1 is SGHTA and CDR2 FQGNSA. The CDR3 extends over 14 amino acids. In nucleotides, the CDR3 is TGTGCCAGCAGCTCCTCTCAGGGACGGAAGACCCAGTACTTC. Protein: CASSSSQGRKTQYF.

The chain joins TRBV13 to TRBJ2-6; no clear D. The CDR3 spans 15 residues. Germline V gives CDR1 PRHDT, CDR2 FYEKMQ (reference sequence). V gave up 2 bases and J gave up 0 bases, with 5 bases separating them. The chain's CDR3 is CASSLRSSGANVLTF. Here the CDR3 DNA reads TGTGCCAGCAGCTTACGGAGCTCTGGGGCCAACGTCCTGACTTTC.

The chain combines TRBV5-4 with TRBJ1-2; TRBD1 aligns across 7 bases. The V gene's germline CDR1 is SGHNT and CDR2 YYREEE (reference sequence). J was trimmed by 2 bases and V by 4 bases; bases with no gene match: 8. CDR3 length: 15 amino acids. In nucleotides, the CDR3 is TGTGCCAGCAGCACGGGGACAGTACCCAACTATGGCTACACCTTC. Amino acids: CASSTGTVPNYGYTF.

This clone was detected only once. The chain carries TRBV10-2 and TRBJ2-5, with 10 positions matching TRBD1. Germline trimming cut 8 bases from V and 3 bases from J; bases unmatched to any gene: 3. Germline V gene data show CDR1 as WSHSY and CDR2 as SAAADI. The CDR3 length is 13 residues. CDR3 DNA sequence: TGCGCCAGCCGACAGGGGGCAGAAGAGACCCAGTACTTC. Translated: CASRQGAEETQYF.